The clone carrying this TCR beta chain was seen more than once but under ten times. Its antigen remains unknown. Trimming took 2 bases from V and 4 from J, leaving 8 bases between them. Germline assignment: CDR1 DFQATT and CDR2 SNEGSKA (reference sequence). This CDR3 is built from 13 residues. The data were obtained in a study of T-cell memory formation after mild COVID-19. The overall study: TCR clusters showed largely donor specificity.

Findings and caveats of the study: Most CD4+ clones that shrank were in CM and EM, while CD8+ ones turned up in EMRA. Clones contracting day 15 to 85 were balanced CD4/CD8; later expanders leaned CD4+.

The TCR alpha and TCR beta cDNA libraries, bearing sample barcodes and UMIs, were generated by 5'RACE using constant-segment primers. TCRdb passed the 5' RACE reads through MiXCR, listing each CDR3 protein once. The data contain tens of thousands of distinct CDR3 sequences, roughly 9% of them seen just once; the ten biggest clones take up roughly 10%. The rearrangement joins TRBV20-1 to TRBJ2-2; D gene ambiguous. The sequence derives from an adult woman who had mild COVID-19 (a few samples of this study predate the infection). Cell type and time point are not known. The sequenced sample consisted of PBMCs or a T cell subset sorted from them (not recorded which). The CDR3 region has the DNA TGCAGTGCTAGACCTACTCCCACCGGGGAGCTGTTTTTT. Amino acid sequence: CSARPTPTGELFF.